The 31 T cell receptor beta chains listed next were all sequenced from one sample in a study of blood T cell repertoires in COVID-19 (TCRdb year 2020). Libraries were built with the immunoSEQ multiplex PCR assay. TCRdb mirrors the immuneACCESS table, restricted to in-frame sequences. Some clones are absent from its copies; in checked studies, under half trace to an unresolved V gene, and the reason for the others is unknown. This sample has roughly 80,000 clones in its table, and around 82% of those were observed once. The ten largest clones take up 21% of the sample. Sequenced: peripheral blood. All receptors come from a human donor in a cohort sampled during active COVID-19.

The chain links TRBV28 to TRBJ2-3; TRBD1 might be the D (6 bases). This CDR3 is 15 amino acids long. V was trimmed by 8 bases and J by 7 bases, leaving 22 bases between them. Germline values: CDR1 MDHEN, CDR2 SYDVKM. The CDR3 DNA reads TGTGCCAGCTTGACCCCCGGGACACTGCCAAATACGCAGTATTTT. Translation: CASLTPGTLPNTQYF.

CDR3 region: CASSQNNNYEQYF. In DNA, the CDR3 is TGTGCCAGCAGCCAAAACAACAACTACGAGCAGTACTTC. The rearrangement uses TRBV3-1 (or the pseudogene TRBV3-2) and TRBJ2-7; D is undetermined. Germline CDR1 LGHDT, CDR2 YNNKEL (reference sequence). Trimming stripped 2 bases from V and 3 bases from J, with 8 bases between. CDR3 size: 13 residues.

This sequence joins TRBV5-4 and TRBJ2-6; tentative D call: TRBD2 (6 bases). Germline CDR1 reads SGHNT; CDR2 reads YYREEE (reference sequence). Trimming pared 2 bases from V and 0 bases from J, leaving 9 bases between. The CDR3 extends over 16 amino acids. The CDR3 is CASSLWRGSGANVLTF. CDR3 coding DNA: TGTGCCAGCAGCTTATGGCGGGGCTCTGGGGCCAACGTCCTGACTTTC. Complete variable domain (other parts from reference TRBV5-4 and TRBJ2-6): ETGVTQSPTHLIKTRGQQVTLRCSSQSGHNTVSWYQQALGQGPQFIFQYYREEENGRGNFPPRFSGLQFPNYSSELNVNALELDDSALYLCASSLWRGSGANVLTFGAGSRLTVL.

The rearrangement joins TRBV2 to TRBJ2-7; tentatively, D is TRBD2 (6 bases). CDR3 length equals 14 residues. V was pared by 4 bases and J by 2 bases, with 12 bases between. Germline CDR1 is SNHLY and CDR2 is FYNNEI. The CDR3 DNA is TGTGCCAGCAGTGGGGGGGTAAGGACCTACGAGCAGTACTTC. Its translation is CASSGGVRTYEQYF.

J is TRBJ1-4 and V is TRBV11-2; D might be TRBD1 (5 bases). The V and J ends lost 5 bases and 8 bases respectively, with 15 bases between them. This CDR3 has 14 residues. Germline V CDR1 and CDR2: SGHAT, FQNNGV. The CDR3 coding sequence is TGTGCCAGCAGCCCTCTCTGGGGGGGGGAAAAACTGTTTTTT. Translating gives CASSPLWGGEKLFF.

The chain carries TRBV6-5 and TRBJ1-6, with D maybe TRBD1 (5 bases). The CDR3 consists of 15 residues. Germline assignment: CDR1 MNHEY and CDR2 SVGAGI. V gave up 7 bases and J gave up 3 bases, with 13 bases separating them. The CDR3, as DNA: TGTGCCAGCAAACCAGACAGTAACTATAATTCACCCCTCCACTTT. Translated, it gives CASKPDSNYNSPLHF.

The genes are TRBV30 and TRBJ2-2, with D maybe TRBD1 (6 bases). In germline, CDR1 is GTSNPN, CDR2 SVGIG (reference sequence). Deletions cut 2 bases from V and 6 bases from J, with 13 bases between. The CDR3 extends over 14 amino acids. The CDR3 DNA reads TGTGCCTGGAGTACAGGGCGCGCTGCCGGGGAGCTGTTTTTT. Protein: CAWSTGRAAGELFF.

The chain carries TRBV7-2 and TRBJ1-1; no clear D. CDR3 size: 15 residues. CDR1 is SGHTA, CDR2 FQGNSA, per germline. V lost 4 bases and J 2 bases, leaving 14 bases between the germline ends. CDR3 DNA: TGTGCCAGCAGCTCAAATACAGAGATTAACACTGAAGCTTTCTTT. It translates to CASSSNTEINTEAFF.

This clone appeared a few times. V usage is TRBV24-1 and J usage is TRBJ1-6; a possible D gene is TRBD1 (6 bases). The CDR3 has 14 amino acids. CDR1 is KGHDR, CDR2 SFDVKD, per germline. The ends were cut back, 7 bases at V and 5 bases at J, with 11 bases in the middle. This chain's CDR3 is CATSNRENNSPLHF. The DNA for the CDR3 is TGTGCCACCAGCAACAGGGAAAATAATTCACCCCTCCACTTT.

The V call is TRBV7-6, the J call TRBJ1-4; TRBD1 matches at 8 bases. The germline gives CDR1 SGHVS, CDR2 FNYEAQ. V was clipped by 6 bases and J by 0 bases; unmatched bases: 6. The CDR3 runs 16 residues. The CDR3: CASSHTQGATNEKLFF. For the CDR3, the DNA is TGTGCCAGCAGTCACACACAGGGGGCAACTAATGAAAAACTGTTTTTT.

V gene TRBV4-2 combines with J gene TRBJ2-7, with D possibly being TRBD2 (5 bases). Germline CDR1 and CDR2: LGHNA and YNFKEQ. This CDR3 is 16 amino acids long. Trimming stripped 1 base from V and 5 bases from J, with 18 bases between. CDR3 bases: TGTGCCAGCAGCCAAGGCCCCCGTGGGAGTCAAGACGAGCAGTACTTC. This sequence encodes CASSQGPRGSQDEQYF.

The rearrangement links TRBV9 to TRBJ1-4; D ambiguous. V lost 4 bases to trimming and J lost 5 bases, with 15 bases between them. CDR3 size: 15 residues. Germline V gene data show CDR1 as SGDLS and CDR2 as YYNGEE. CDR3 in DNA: TGTGCCAGCAGCCCCCGGGCAGGCGGGAATGAAAAACTGTTTTTT. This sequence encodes CASSPRAGGNEKLFF.

CDR3 sequence: CASSQRQGRFSSGNTIYF. As DNA, the CDR3 is TGTGCCAGCAGCCAGAGACAGGGACGTTTTAGCTCGGGAAACACCATATATTTT. This rearrangement joins TRBV3-1 (or the pseudogene TRBV3-2) to TRBJ1-3, with 7 bases that match TRBD1. CDR1 and CDR2 (germline): LGHDT, YNNKEL (reference sequence). CDR3 size: 18 residues. J gave up 4 bases and V 3 bases, and 15 bases lay outside the gene matches.

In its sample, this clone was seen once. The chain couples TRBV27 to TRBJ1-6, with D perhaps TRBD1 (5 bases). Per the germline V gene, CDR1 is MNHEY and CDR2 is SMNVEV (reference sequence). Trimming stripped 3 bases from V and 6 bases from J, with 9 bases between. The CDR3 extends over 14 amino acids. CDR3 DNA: TGTGCCAGCAGTTTCTCAGGGCCTAATTCACCCCTCCACTTT. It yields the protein CASSFSGPNSPLHF.

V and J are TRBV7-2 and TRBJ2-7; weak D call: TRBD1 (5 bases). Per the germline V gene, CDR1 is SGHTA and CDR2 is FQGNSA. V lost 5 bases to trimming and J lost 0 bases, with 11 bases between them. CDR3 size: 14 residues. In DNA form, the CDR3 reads TGTGCCAGCAGCCCAGGGCACAGCTCCTACGAGCAGTACTTC. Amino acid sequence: CASSPGHSSYEQYF.

The CDR3 loop reads CGIRDRQMLNYGYTF. As DNA, the CDR3 is TGCGGGATCCGGGACAGGCAAATGTTAAACTATGGCTACACCTTC. The chain couples TRBV29-1 to TRBJ1-2; 8 bases agree with TRBD1. The CDR3 runs to 15 residues. Germline V CDR1 and CDR2: SQVTM, ANQGSEA.

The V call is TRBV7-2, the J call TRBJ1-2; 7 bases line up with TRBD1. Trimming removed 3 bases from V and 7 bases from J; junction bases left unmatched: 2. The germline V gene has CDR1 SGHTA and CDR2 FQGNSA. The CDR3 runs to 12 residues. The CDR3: CASSFDRVGYTF. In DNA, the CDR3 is TGTGCCAGCAGCTTTGACAGGGTTGGCTACACCTTC. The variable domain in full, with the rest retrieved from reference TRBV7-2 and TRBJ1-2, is GAGVSQSPSNKVTEKGKDVELRCDPISGHTALYWYRQSLGQGLEFLIYFQGNSAPDKSGLPSDRFSAERTGGSVSTLTIQRTQQEDSAVYLCASSFDRVGYTFGSGTRLTVV.

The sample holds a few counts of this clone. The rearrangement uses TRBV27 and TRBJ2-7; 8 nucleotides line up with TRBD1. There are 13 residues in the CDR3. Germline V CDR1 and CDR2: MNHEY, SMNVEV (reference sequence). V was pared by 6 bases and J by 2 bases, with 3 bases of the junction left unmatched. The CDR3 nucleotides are TGTGCCAGCAGGACAGGGGTCGCCTACGAGCAGTACTTC. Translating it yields CASRTGVAYEQYF.

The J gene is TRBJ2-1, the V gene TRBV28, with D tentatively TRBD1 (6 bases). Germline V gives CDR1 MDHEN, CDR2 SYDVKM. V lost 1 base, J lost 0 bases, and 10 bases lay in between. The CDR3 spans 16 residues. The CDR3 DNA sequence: TGTGCCAGCAGTTTATATCAGGGGAGCTCCTACAATGAGCAGTTCTTC. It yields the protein CASSLYQGSSYNEQFF. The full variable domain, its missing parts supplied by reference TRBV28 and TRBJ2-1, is DVKVTQSSRYLVKRTGEKVFLECVQDMDHENMFWYRQDPGLGLRLIYFSYDVKMKEKGDIPEGYSVSREKKERFSLILESASTNQTSMYLCASSLYQGSSYNEQFFGPGTRLTVL.

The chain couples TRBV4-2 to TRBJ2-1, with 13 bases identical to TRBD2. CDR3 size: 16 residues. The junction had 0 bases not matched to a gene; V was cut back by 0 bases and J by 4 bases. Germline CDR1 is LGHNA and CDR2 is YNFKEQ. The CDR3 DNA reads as TGTGCCAGCAGCCAAGAACTAGCGGGGGGGTACAATGAGCAGTTCTTC. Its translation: CASSQELAGGYNEQFF.

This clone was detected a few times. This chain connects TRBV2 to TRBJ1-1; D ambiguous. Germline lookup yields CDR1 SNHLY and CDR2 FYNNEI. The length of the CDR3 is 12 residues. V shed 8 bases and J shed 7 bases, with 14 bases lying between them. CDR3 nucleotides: TGTGCCAGCCGGGAGGAAAGGCTTGAAGCTTTCTTT. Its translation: CASREERLEAFF.

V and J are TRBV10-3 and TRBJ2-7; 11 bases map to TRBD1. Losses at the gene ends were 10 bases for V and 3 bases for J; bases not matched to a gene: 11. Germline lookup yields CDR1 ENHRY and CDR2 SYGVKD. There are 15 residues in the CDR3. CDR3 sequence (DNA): TGTGCCACCATAAGGACCGGGACAGGGGGCTACGAGCAGTACTTC. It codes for CATIRTGTGGYEQYF.

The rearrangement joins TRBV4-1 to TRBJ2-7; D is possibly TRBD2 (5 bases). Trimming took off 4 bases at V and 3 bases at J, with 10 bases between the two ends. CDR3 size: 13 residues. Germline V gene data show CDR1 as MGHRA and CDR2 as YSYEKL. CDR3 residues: CASSLRTDYEQYF. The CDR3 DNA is TGCGCCAGCAGCCTCCGGACTGACTACGAGCAGTACTTC.

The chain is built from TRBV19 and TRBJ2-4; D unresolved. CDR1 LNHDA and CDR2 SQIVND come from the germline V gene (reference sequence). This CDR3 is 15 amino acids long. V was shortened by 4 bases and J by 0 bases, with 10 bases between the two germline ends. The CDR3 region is CASSRTAIAKNIQYF. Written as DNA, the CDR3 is TGTGCCAGTAGTAGAACAGCCATAGCCAAAAACATTCAGTACTTC. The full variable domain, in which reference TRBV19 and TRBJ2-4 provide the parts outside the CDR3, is DGGITQSPKYLFRKEGQNVTLSCEQNLNHDAMYWYRQDPGQGLRLIYYSQIVNDFQKGDIAEGYSVSREKKESFPLTVTSAQKNPTAFYLCASSRTAIAKNIQYFGAGTRLSVL.

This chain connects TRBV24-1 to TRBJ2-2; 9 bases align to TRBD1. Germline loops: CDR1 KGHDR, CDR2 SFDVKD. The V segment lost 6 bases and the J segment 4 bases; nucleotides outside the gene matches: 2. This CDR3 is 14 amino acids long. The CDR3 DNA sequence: TGTGCCACCAGTACGACAGGGGGCACCGGGGAGCTGTTTTTT. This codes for CATSTTGGTGELFF.

The chain's CDR3 is CASSPADKPYEQYF. CDR3 nucleotides: TGTGCCAGTAGTCCGGCCGACAAACCCTACGAGCAGTACTTC. The chain uses TRBV19 and TRBJ2-7; D uncertain. V gave up 5 bases and J gave up 2 bases, with 13 bases separating them. The CDR3 runs to 14 residues. Germline V gene lookup returns CDR1 LNHDA and CDR2 SQIVND (reference sequence).

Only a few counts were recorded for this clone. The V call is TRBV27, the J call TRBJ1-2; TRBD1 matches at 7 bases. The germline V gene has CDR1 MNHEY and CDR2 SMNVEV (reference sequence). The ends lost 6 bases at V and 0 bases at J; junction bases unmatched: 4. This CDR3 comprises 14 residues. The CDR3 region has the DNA TGTGCCAGCAGGGGGGACAGAGCTAACTATGGCTACACCTTC. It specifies CASRGDRANYGYTF.

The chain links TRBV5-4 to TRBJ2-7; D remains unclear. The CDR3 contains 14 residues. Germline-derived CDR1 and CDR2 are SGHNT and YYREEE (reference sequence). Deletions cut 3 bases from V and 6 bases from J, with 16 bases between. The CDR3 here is CASSSTHGVIEQYF. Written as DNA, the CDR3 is TGTGCCAGCAGCTCCACCCACGGTGTTATCGAGCAGTACTTC. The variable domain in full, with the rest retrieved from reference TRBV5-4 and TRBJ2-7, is ETGVTQSPTHLIKTRGQQVTLRCSSQSGHNTVSWYQQALGQGPQFIFQYYREEENGRGNFPPRFSGLQFPNYSSELNVNALELDDSALYLCASSSTHGVIEQYFGPGTRLTVT.

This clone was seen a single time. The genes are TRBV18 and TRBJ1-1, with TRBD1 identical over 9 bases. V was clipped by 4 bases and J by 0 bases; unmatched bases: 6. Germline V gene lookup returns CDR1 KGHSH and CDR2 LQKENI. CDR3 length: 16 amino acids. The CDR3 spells CASSRGDRALNTEAFF. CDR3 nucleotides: TGTGCCAGCTCACGGGGGGACAGGGCTTTGAACACTGAAGCTTTCTTT.

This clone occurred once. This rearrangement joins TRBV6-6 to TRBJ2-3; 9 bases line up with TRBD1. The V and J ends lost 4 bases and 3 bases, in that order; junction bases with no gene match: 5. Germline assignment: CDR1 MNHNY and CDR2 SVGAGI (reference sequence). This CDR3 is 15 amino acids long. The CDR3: CASSSPGTGTDTQYF. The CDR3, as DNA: TGTGCCAGCAGTTCCCCCGGGACAGGGACAGATACGCAGTATTTT.

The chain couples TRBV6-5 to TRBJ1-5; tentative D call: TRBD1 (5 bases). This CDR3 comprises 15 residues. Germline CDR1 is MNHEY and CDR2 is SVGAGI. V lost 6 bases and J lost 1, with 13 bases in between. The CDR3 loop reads CASSWAGLSNQPQHF. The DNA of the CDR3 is TGTGCCAGCAGCTGGGCAGGGCTAAGCAATCAGCCCCAGCATTTT.